This is a list of T cell receptor beta chains from one sample in a study of cytomegalovirus exposure and HLA in healthy donors. Profiled with immunoSEQ multiplex PCR; TCRdb holds only in-frame clones, not every one. The table records about 180,000 clones, more than 65% of them present only once. The sample consisted of PBMCs. The receptors derive from a girl aged 2-9 years in good health and CMV-seropositive. Each CDR3 is given with its conserved first and last residue. Each record gives: clone size, J gene, D gene, V gene, CDR3 length, CDR3 DNA, CDR3 protein. A D gene is named only where the DNA matches it firmly. Some rows mark clone size as missing; the rest say once, few, many or name a class of expanded clone.

>-|TRBJ1-2|-|TRBV25-1|16
TGTGCCAGCAGTGAATCGGCGGGACCGACTAACTATGGCTACACCTTC
CASSESAGPTNYGYTF
>-|TRBJ1-5|-|TRBV11-2|14
TGTGCCAGCAGCTCGGGGGGGCGAAGTCAGCCCCAGCATTTT
CASSSGGRSQPQHF
>-|TRBJ2-3|-|TRBV2|13
TGTGCCAGCAGATCCATGGGAGCTGATACGCAGTATTTT
CASRSMGADTQYF
>once|TRBJ2-7|-|TRBV6-8|13
TGTGCCAACACGAGGGAGAACTCTTGCGTGCAGTACTTC
CANTRENSCVQYF
>few|TRBJ1-4|-|TRBV6-5|14
TGTGCCAGCACCAGGGAGGGGTTGGGCGAAAAACTGTTTTTT
CASTREGLGEKLFF
>-|TRBJ2-3|-|TRBV5-4|16
TGTGCCAGCAATAGTATGGCAGGCTTTAGCACAGATACGCAGTATTTT
CASNSMAGFSTDTQYF
>-|TRBJ2-7|TRBD1|TRBV27|13
TGTGCCAGTAGAGACAGGGTAACCTACGAGCAGTACTTC
CASRDRVTYEQYF
>-|TRBJ2-7|-|TRBV1|16
TGCACCAGCAGCCAAACTACAGGGGTGAGAAGGTACGAGCAGTACTTC
CTSSQTTGVRRYEQYF
>-|TRBJ2-7|-|TRBV5-4|11
TGTGCCAGCAGCTCGGGCGGACAGCATGCCTTC
CASSSGGQHAF
>few|TRBJ1-1|TRBD1|TRBV10-2|14
TGCGCCAGCAGTGCACAGGGGAAGGACACTGAAGCTTTCTTT
CASSAQGKDTEAFF
>-|TRBJ1-5|-|TRBV15|15
TGTGCCACCAGCAGTATCGGAGGGGGCAATCAGCCCCAGCATTTT
CATSSIGGGNQPQHF
>once|TRBJ1-2|TRBD1|TRBV25-1|13
TGTGCCAGCAGTGTTGCAGGGGGCAATGGCTACACCTTC
CASSVAGGNGYTF
>-|TRBJ1-2|TRBD1|TRBV2|13
TGTGCCAGCAGTGAAGCGGGGACAGGGACCTACACCTTC
CASSEAGTGTYTF
>-|TRBJ2-3|-|TRBV7-2|13
TGTGCCAGCAGCTTACGTCCCACAGATACGCAGTATTTT
CASSLRPTDTQYF
>-|TRBJ1-4|-|TRBV7-8|15
TGTGCCAGCAGCTTAGAATCAAGGGGTAATGAAAAACTGTTTTTT
CASSLESRGNEKLFF
>-|TRBJ2-3|TRBD2|TRBV27|15
TGTGCCAGCAGGTCAGCGGGGGCGTCTGGCAATACGCAGTATTTT
CASRSAGASGNTQYF
>-|TRBJ1-1|-|TRBV2|11
TGTGCCAGCAGTGAGTTCGGGGAAGCTTTCTTT
CASSEFGEAFF
>-|TRBJ1-2|TRBD1|TRBV19|15
TGTGCCAGTACCAATGGGGACAGTCCTAACTATGGCTACACCTTC
CASTNGDSPNYGYTF
>-|TRBJ2-1|-|TRBV9|15
TGTGCCAGCAGCGTTGGGGGCAACTCCTACAATGAGCAGTTCTTC
CASSVGGNSYNEQFF
>-|TRBJ2-7|-|TRBV28|13
TGTGCCAGCAGTTTTAACAGCCCCTACGAGCAGTACTTC
CASSFNSPYEQYF
>-|TRBJ2-1|-|TRBV30|14
TGTGCCTGGAGTGCCCGCCGGAGCTACAATGAGCAGTTCTTC
CAWSARRSYNEQFF
>-|TRBJ1-1|TRBD1|TRBV11-2|16
TGTGCCAGCAGCTCGGACAGGGTTGGGTCGAACACTGAAGCTTTCTTT
CASSSDRVGSNTEAFF
>-|TRBJ1-4|TRBD1|TRBV19|12
TGTGCCAGTAGCCCCAGGGACAGAAAACTGTTTTTT
CASSPRDRKLFF
>-|TRBJ2-3|-|TRBV4-1|16
TGCGCCAGCAGCCAAGTGGGGACAAGTAAGAGTGGTACGCAGTATTTT
CASSQVGTSKSGTQYF
>-|TRBJ1-5|-|TRBV19|14
TGTGCCAGTAGTATTTCAAGGGAAGGGAGGCCCCAGCATTTT
CASSISREGRPQHF